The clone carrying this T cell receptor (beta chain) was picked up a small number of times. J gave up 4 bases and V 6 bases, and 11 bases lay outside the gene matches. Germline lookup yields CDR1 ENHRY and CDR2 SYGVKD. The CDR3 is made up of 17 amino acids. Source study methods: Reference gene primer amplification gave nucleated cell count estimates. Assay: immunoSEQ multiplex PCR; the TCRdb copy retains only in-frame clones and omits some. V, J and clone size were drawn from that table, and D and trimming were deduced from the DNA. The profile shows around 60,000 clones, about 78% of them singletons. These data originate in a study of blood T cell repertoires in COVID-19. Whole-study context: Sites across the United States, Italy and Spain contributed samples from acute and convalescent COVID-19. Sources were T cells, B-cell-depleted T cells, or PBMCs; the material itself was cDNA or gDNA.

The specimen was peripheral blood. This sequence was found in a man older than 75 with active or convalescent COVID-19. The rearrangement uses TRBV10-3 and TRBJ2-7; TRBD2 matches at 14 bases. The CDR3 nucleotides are TGTGCCATCAGACCCGGACTAGCGGGAGGAGGGAGGTACGAGCAGTACTTC. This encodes CAIRPGLAGGGRYEQYF.